A single sample gave rise to the 16 T cell receptor beta chains below, sequenced in a study of CD8+CD57+ T cells in acquired aplastic anemia. TCR beta VDJ and CDR3 were profiled, and genomic DNA was the template. TCRdb re-derived calls from the reads in MiXCR, one entry per CDR3 protein. The sample lists hundreds of thousands of distinct CDR3 sequences, 65% to 80% occurring once. The sequencing sample was made of sorted CD4+, CD8+, or CD8+CD57+ T cells (not recorded which) from PBMCs. The receptors derive from a human donor in good health, serving as a control.

This clonotype was found many times. The CDR3 DNA follows: TGTGCCAGCAGCCCTGAGCTGGCGGGGGGCACAGATACGCAGTATTTT. Protein product: CASSPELAGGTDTQYF. The V gene is TRBV7-9, the J gene TRBJ2-3; TRBD2 aligns across 7 bases. Per the germline V gene, CDR1 is SEHNR and CDR2 is FQNEAQ (reference sequence). This CDR3 spans 16 amino acids. Germline trimming cut 5 bases from V and 1 base from J; bases unmatched to any gene: 9.

The chain links TRBV7-2 to TRBJ2-1; 7 positions agree with TRBD2. V was pared by 1 base and J by 4 bases, with 4 bases of the junction left unmatched. The CDR3 runs to 15 residues. Germline V CDR1 and CDR2: SGHTA, FQGNSA. CDR3 residues: CASSLGPSGYNEQFF. The CDR3 DNA reads TGTGCCAGCAGCTTAGGTCCTAGCGGATACAATGAGCAGTTCTTC.

With regard to this clonotype: The missing conserved phenylalanine or tryptophan at the end of this CDR3 makes a read error likely. The J gene is TRBJ2-7, the V gene TRBV15, with a tentative D call TRBD2 (6 bases). This CDR3 is 14 amino acids long. Germline CDR1 and CDR2: LNHNV and YYDKDF (reference sequence). Trimming removed 0 bases at V and 4 bases at J, with 10 bases between. Written as DNA, the CDR3 is TGTGCCACCAGCAGAGAGGGAGGCGGTTACGAGCAGTACCTC. The encoded protein is CATSREGGGYEQYL.

This clonotype was observed a single time. The chain uses TRBV25-1 and TRBJ1-2; the D is unclear. The germline CDR1 and CDR2 sequences are MGHDK and SYGVNS. The length of the CDR3 is 12 residues. Trimming pared 2 bases from V and 2 bases from J, leaving 3 bases between. DNA for the CDR3: TGTGCCAGCAGTGAAGCGAACTATGGCTACACCTTC. Translated: CASSEANYGYTF.

Concerning this clonotype itself: Given a much more abundant clone one base away, this may be a read error. CDR3 sequence (DNA): TGTGCCAGCAGCCCGGGGGGGGGCTTAGCTTCCTTT. It yields the protein CASSPGGGLASF. The chain uses TRBV3-1 and TRBJ1-1; D is perhaps TRBD1 (6 bases). The CDR3 spans 12 residues. Germline CDR1 is LGHDT and CDR2 is YNNKEL (reference sequence).

Many counts were recorded for this clonotype. The chain has TRBV5-1 and TRBJ2-1; TRBD2 is a possible D gene (6 bases). This CDR3 has 16 amino acids. Trimming cost V 1 base and J 1 base, with 12 bases left between them. Germline assignment: CDR1 SGHRS and CDR2 YFSETQ. Written as DNA, the CDR3 is TGCGCCAGCAGCTTGCGGAGGGCGGGGTCCTACAATGAGCAGTTCTTC. Translation: CASSLRRAGSYNEQFF. Full variable domain (rest looked up from reference TRBV5-1 and TRBJ2-1): KAGVTQTPRYLIKTRGQQVTLSCSPISGHRSVSWYQQTPGQGLQFLFEYFSETQRNKGNFPGRFSGRQFSNSRSEMNVSTLELGDSALYLCASSLRRAGSYNEQFFGPGTRLTVL.

Comments on this clonotype: At one end, the junction sequence differs from germline, possibly due to a read error. The gene calls are TRBV7-9 and TRBJ2-7; TRBD1 agrees at 12 bases. CDR1 is SEHNR, CDR2 FQNEAQ, per germline (reference sequence). The CDR3 spans 17 residues. Here the CDR3 DNA reads TGTGCCAGCAGCCTAGCTGCCGGGACAGGGGGCTTCCTCGAGCAGTACTTC. This encodes CASSLAAGTGGFLEQYF.

Only one count was recorded for this clonotype. The genes are TRBV10-3 and TRBJ1-1, with D perhaps matching TRBD1 (5 bases). The germline V gene has CDR1 ENHRY and CDR2 SYGVKD. Trimming stripped 2 bases from V and 4 bases from J, with 8 bases between. The CDR3 contains 13 residues. As DNA, the CDR3 is TGTGCCATCAGTGAGGGGGGGACCACTGAAGCTTTCTTT. It specifies CAISEGGTTEAFF.

A word on this clonotype: The conserved closing phenylalanine or tryptophan is absent in this CDR3, likely reflecting a read error. The DNA is left out, because the CDR3 cannot be placed on it with certainty; the CDR3 is given as TCRdb lists it. The chain uses TRBV5-1 and TRBJ1-2; the table's D gene call, TRBD1, was not cross checked with the DNA. The germline V gene has CDR1 SGHRS and CDR2 YFSETQ. The CDR3 has 10 amino acids, counting both end residues. The CDR3 sequence: CASSDRQGYD.

The chain joins TRBV5-6 to TRBJ2-1, with 8 positions matching TRBD2. Germline V CDR1 and CDR2: SGHDT, YYEEEE. Germline trimming cut 4 bases from V and 6 bases from J; bases unmatched to any gene: 6. The CDR3 is 14 amino acids. In nucleotides, the CDR3 is TGTGCCAGCAGCAATCGGGGGGGGATCAATGAGCAGTTCTTC. This encodes CASSNRGGINEQFF.

At least ten counts were recorded for this clonotype. Its ends do not fully match the called genes, so a read error is possible. The chain recombines TRBV7-2 with TRBJ2-4, with TRBD2 identical over 8 bases. CDR1 and CDR2 (germline): SGHTA, FQGNSA. CDR3 length: 18 amino acids. CDR3 protein: CASSAGAGGGAAKTIQYF. The CDR3 DNA reads TGTGCCAGCAGCGCCGGCGCGGGGGGAGGAGCAGCCAAAACCATTCAGTACTTC.

Comment on this clonotype: An end of the junction differs from the germline gene, which may be a read error. The chain carries TRBV7-3 and TRBJ1-4; D uncertain. The CDR3 contains 14 residues. Germline V gene data show CDR1 as SGHTA and CDR2 as FQGTGA. The CDR3 reads CASGRVEQAEILIF. CDR3 DNA: TGTGCCAGCGGGCGCGTAGAGCAGGCTGAAATACTGATTTTT.

This rearrangement joins TRBV5-1 to TRBJ2-3; D possibly corresponds to TRBD1 (7 bases). CDR1 SGHRS and CDR2 YFSETQ come from the germline V gene. V lost 4 bases and J lost 8, with 17 bases in between. The CDR3 contains 14 residues. For the CDR3, the DNA is TGCGCCAGCAGCCTCTGGCAGGGGGGCACTACGCAGTATTTT. This codes for CASSLWQGGTTQYF.

This sequence joins TRBV2 and TRBJ2-5; D is unresolved. The germline V gene has CDR1 SNHLY and CDR2 FYNNEI. This CDR3 region has 12 residues. Trimming left V 5 bases short and J 5 bases short, with 9 bases between. The CDR3 loop is CASSYSLETQYF. The CDR3, as DNA: TGTGCCAGCAGTTACTCGCTGGAGACCCAGTACTTC.

The chain couples TRBV11-2 to TRBJ1-3, with D hard to call. V lost 2 bases and J 4 bases, leaving 6 bases between the germline ends. Germline V lookup: CDR1 SGHAT, CDR2 FQNNGV. The CDR3 is 13 residues long. The CDR3 DNA sequence: TGTGCCAGCAGCTTAAGCTTCGGAAACACCATATATTTT. Translated: CASSLSFGNTIYF. Full variable domain (rest looked up from reference TRBV11-2 and TRBJ1-3): EAGVAQSPRYKIIEKRQSVAFWCNPISGHATLYWYQQILGQGPKLLIQFQNNGVVDDSQLPKDRFSAERLKGVDSTLKIQPAKLEDSAVYLCASSLSFGNTIYFGEGSWLTVV.

This clonotype was seen more than once but under ten times. The chain joins TRBV15 to TRBJ2-6; possible D gene TRBD1, 6 bases. V was pared by 5 bases and J by 0 bases, with 11 bases between. Germline V gene lookup returns CDR1 LNHNV and CDR2 YYDKDF (reference sequence). The CDR3 contains 16 residues. The CDR3 nucleotides are TGTGCCACCAGCTTTACAGGGAGCTCTGGGGCCAACGTCCTGACTTTC. It yields the protein CATSFTGSSGANVLTF. Full variable domain (outside the CDR3, taken from reference TRBV15 and TRBJ2-6): DAMVIQNPRYQVTQFGKPVTLSCSQTLNHNVMYWYQQKSSQAPKLLFHYYDKDFNNEADTPDNFQSRRPNTSFCFLDIRSPGLGDTAMYLCATSFTGSSGANVLTFGAGSRLTVL.